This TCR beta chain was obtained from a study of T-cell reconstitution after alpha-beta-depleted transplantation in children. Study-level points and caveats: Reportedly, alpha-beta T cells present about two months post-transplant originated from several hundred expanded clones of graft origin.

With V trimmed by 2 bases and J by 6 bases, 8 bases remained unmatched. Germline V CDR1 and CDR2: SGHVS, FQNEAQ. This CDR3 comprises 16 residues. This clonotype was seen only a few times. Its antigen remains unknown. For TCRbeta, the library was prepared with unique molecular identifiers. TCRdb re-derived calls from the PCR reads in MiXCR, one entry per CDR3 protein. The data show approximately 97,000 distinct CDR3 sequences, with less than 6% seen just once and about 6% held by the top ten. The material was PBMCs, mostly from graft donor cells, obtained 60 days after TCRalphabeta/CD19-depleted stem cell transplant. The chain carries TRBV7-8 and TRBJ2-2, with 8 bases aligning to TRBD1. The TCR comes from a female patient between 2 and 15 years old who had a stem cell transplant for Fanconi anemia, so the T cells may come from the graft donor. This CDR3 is CASSLLRGRIAGELFF. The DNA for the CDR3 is TGTGCCAGCAGCTTACTCAGGGGGCGCATAGCCGGGGAGCTGTTTTTT.